This entry lists 5 T cell receptor beta chains sequenced from one sample in a study of blood T cell repertoires in COVID-19. Produced via immunoSEQ multiplex PCR; TCRdb's table is partial and in-frame only. The data show 230,000 or so clones, 90% seen once. Sequences were obtained from peripheral blood. The receptor source for this set is a woman aged 60-70 years with COVID-19, enrolled during active disease.

The rearrangement uses TRBV19 and TRBJ2-3, with D uncertain. The CDR3 extends over 13 amino acids. V shed 8 bases and J shed 3 bases, with 12 bases lying between them. Looked up from germline, CDR1 is LNHDA and CDR2 is SQIVND (reference sequence). The DNA for the CDR3 is TGTGCCAGTTGGTCAGATTTGACAGATACGCAGTATTTT. Translated: CASWSDLTDTQYF.

To note about this clone: Other DNA sequences in this specimen translate into the identical CDR3. CDR3 nucleotides: TGCGCCAGCAGCCCTGACAGCTATGGCTACACCTTC. It encodes CASSPDSYGYTF. The V gene is TRBV5-1, the J gene TRBJ1-2, with TRBD1 as a possible D gene (5 bases). Looked up from germline, CDR1 is SGHRS and CDR2 is YFSETQ. V was pared by 4 bases and J by 4 bases, with 8 bases between. This CDR3 spans 12 amino acids. Full variable domain (missing parts from reference TRBV5-1 and TRBJ1-2): KAGVTQTPRYLIKTRGQQVTLSCSPISGHRSVSWYQQTPGQGLQFLFEYFSETQRNKGNFPGRFSGRQFSNSRSEMNVSTLELGDSALYLCASSPDSYGYTFGSGTRLTVV.

In its sample, this clone was seen once. The V gene is TRBV2, the J gene TRBJ2-7; 7 nucleotides match TRBD1. The V segment lost 10 bases and the J segment 6 bases; nucleotides outside the gene matches: 12. The CDR3 totals 13 residues. CDR1 and CDR2 (germline): SNHLY, FYNNEI. CDR3 sequence reads: CAIKGAGISEQYF. Written as DNA, the CDR3 is TGTGCCATTAAGGGGGCAGGCATATCCGAGCAGTACTTC.

The V gene is TRBV4-2, the J gene TRBJ1-5, with D possibly being TRBD1 (6 bases). The CDR3 has 14 residues. V dropped 4 bases and J dropped 5 bases, with 12 bases sitting between them. Germline V gene data show CDR1 as LGHNA and CDR2 as YNFKEQ. CDR3 sequence (DNA): TGTGCCAGCAGCCGCGGACAGCAACATCAGCCCCAGCATTTT. This translates into CASSRGQQHQPQHF.

V gene TRBV5-4 combines with J gene TRBJ1-2; 8 bases map to TRBD1. V was pared by 5 bases and J by 8 bases, with 14 bases of the junction left unmatched. The CDR3 contains 15 residues. In germline, CDR1 is SGHNT, CDR2 YYREEE (reference sequence). CDR3 protein: CASREKTGELWGYTF. For the CDR3, the DNA is TGTGCCAGCAGAGAGAAGACAGGGGAACTATGGGGCTACACCTTC.